This record covers a single T cell receptor (beta chain). The data were obtained in a study of blood T cell repertoires in COVID-19. About the study: The United States, Italy and Spain were the sources of the acute and convalescent COVID-19 samples.

TCRdb's table, derived via immunoSEQ multiplex PCR, lists solely in-frame clones and lacks some. The sample includes about 280,000 clones, 75% to 90% of them seen just once. Germline CDR1 SGHTA, CDR2 FQGTGA. The CDR3 extends over 13 amino acids. Deletions cut 6 bases from V and 1 base from J, with 9 bases between. The clonotype originates from a woman between 45 and 60 years old who had recovered from COVID-19. Sample: PBMCs or T cells enriched from blood (not recorded which). The rearrangement uses TRBV7-3 and TRBJ1-1; D may be TRBD1 (5 bases). CDR3 in DNA: TGTGCCAGCAGTCTTACAGGGAACACTGAAGCTTTCTTT. Translation gives CASSLTGNTEAFF.